The clone carrying this T cell receptor (beta chain) came up once. The sample is drawn from a study of T cells after posttransplantation cyclophosphamide. Trimming took 6 bases from V and 5 from J, leaving 16 bases between them. The CDR3 totals 14 residues. CDR1 SGHTA and CDR2 FQGNSA come from the germline V gene. Sequencing used immunoSEQ multiplex PCR; TCRdb keeps in-frame clones, though not all of them. The sample has about 22,000 clones, 70% to 90% seen once. Sampled 1 year posttransplant, controls received myeloablative marrow transplants, methotrexate and a calcineurin inhibitor. The receptor's source is a female patient in her 50s who received an allogeneic stem cell transplant from an unrelated donor, was CMV-positive, and had chronic GVHD only. Some T cells may have originated in the graft donor. This specimen consisted of PBMCs, obtained after an allogeneic stem cell transplant with a calcineurin inhibitor and methotrexate. The chain has TRBV7-2 and TRBJ2-5, with D possibly TRBD2 on 7 matching bases. The CDR3 protein is CASSRGGGLETQYF. The CDR3 region has the DNA TGTGCCAGCAGTCGGGGAGGGGGGTTGGAGACCCAGTACTTC.